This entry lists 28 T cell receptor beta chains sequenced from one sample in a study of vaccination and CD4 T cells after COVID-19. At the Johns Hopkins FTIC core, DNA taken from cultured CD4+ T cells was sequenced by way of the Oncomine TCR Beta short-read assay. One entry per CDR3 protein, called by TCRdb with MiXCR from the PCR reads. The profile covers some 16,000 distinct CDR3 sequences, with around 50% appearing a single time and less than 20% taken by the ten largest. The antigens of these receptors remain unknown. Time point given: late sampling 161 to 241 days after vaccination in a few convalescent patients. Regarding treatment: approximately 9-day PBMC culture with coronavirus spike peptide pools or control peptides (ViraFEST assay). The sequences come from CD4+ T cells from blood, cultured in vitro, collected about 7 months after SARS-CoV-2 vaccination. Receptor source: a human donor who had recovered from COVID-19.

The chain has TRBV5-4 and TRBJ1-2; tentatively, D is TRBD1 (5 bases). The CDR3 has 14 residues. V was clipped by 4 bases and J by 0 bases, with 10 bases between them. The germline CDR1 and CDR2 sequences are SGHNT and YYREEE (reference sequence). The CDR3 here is CASSLDISNYGYTF. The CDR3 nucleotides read TGTGCCAGCAGCCTGGACATCTCTAACTATGGCTACACCTTC.

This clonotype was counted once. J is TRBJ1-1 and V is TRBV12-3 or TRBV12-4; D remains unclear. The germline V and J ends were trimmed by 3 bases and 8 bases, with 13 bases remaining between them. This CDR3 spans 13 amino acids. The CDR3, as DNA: TGTGCCAGCAGTTTGGACCGCGGCGGAGAAGCTTTCTTT. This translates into CASSLDRGGEAFF.

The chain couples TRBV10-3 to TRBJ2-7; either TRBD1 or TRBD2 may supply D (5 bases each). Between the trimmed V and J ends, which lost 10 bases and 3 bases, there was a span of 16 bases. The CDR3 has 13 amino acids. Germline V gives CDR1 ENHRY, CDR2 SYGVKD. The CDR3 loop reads CATTGANLYEQYF. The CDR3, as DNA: TGTGCCACCACCGGGGCTAACCTCTACGAGCAGTACTTC.

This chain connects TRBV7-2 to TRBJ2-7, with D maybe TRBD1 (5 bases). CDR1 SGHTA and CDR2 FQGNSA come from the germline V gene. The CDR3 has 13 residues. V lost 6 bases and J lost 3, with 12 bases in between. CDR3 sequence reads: CASSQFRVYEQYF. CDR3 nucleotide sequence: TGTGCCAGCAGTCAGTTCAGGGTCTACGAGCAGTACTTC.

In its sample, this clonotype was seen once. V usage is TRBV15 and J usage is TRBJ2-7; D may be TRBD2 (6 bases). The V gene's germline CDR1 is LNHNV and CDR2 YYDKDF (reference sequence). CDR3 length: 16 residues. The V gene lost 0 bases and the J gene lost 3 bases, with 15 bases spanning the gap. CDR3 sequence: CATSRDLPGVGYEQYF. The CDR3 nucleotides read TGTGCCACCAGCAGAGATCTCCCGGGAGTCGGCTACGAGCAGTACTTC.

As DNA, the CDR3 is TGCAGTGCCAATACTCCTAGGACAGGGTCCGAGCAGTACTTC. Amino acid sequence: CSANTPRTGSEQYF. This sequence joins TRBV20-1 and TRBJ2-7; 8 nucleotides line up with TRBD1. With V trimmed by 6 bases and J by 6 bases, 13 bases remained unmatched. The CDR3 is 14 amino acids. The germline CDR1 and CDR2 sequences are DFQATT and SNEGSKA (reference sequence).

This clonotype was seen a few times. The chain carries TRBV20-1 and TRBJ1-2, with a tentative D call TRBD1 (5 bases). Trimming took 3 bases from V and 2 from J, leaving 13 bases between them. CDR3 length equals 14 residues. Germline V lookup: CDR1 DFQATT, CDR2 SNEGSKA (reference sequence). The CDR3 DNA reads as TGCAGTGCTAGTATGGGGGGGTCCAACTATGGCTACACCTTC. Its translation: CSASMGGSNYGYTF.

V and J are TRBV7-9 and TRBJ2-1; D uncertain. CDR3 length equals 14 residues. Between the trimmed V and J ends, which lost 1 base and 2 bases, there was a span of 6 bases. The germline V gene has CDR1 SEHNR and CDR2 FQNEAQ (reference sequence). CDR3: CASSLEPAYNEQFF. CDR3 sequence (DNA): TGTGCCAGCAGCTTAGAACCGGCCTACAATGAGCAGTTCTTC.

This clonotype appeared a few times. In nucleotides, the CDR3 is TGTGCCACCAGCAGTGCTCGAACCGGGGAGGGCACAGATACGCAGTATTTT. Translating gives CATSSARTGEGTDTQYF. This chain uses TRBV15 with TRBJ2-3; D possibly corresponds to TRBD2 (6 bases). Trimming took off 3 bases at V and 1 base at J, with 17 bases between the two ends. CDR1 and CDR2 (germline): LNHNV, YYDKDF (reference sequence). The CDR3 consists of 17 residues.

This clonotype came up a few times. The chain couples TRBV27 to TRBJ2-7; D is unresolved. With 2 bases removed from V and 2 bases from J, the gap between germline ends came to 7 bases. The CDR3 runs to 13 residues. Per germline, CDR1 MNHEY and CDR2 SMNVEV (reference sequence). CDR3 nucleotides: TGTGCCAGCAGTTTAAAAAGAACCTACGAGCAGTACTTC. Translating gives CASSLKRTYEQYF.

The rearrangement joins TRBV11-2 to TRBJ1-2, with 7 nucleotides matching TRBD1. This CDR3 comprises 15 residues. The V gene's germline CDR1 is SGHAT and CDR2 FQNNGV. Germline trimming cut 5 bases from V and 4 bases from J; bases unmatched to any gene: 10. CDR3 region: CASSPSRDSSYGYTF. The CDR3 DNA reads TGTGCCAGCAGCCCCTCAAGGGACAGTTCCTATGGCTACACCTTC.

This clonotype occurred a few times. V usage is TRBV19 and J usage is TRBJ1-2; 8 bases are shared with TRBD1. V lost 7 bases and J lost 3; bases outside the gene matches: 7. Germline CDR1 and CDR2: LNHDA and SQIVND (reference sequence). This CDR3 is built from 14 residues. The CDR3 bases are TGTGCCAGTACCCGAGACAGGGGCCACTATGGCTACACCTTC. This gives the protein CASTRDRGHYGYTF.

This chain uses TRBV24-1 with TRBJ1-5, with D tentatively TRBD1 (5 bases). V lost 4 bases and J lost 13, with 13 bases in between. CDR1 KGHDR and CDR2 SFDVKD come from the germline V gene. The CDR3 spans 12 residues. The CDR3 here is CATSDPGGIQHF. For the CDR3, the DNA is TGTGCCACCAGTGACCCGGGGGGTATTCAGCATTTT.

The CDR3 loop reads CASSYRGQGRGQPQHF. As DNA, the CDR3 is TGTGCCAGCAGCTACCGAGGACAGGGACGGGGCCAGCCCCAGCATTTT. The chain carries TRBV6-2 or TRBV6-3 and TRBJ1-5; the match to TRBD1 covers 8 bases. The trim removed 6 bases at V and 7 bases at J, leaving 14 bases unmatched. The CDR3 is made up of 16 amino acids. Germline V lookup: CDR1 MNHEY, CDR2 SVGEGT.

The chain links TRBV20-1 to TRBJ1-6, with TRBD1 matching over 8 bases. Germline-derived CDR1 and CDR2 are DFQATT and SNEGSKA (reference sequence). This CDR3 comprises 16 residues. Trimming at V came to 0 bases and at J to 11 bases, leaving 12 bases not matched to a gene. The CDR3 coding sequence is TGCAGTGCTAGAGATAGAGGACAGGGAGTAAGCCCACCCCTCCACTTT. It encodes CSARDRGQGVSPPLHF.

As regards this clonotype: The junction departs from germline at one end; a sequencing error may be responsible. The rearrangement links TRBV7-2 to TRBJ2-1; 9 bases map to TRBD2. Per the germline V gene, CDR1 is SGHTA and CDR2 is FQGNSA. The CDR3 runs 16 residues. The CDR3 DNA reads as TGTGCCAGCAGCCTAGCGGGACCGGACCCCTACAATGAGCAGTTCTTC. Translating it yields CASSLAGPDPYNEQFF.

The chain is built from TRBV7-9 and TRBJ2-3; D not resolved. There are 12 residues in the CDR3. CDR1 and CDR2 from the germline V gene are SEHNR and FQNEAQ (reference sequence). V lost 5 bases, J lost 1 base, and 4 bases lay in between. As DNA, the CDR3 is TGTGCCAGCAGCCCCCGCACAGATACGCAGTATTTT. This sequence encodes CASSPRTDTQYF.

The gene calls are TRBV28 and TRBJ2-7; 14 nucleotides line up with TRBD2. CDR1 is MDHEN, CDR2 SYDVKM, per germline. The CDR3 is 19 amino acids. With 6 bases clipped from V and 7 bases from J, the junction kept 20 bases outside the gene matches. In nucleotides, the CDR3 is TGTGCCAGCAGCTCAGGACAGTGGGGGGGACTAGCGGGAGTGGTTGAGCAGTACTTC. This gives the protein CASSSGQWGGLAGVVEQYF.

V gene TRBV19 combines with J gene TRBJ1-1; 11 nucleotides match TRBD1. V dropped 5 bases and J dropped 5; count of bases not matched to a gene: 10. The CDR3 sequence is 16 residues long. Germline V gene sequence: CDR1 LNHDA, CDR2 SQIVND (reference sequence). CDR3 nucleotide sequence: TGTGCCAGTAGTCCCTCGACGGGACAGGGGGGGACTGAAGCTTTCTTT. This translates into CASSPSTGQGGTEAFF.

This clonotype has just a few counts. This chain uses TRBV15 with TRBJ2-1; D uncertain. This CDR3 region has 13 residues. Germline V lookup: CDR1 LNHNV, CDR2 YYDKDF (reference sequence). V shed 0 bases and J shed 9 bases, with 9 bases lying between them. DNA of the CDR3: TGTGCCACCAGCAGAGATCTACGTACTGAGCAGTTCTTC. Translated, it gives CATSRDLRTEQFF.

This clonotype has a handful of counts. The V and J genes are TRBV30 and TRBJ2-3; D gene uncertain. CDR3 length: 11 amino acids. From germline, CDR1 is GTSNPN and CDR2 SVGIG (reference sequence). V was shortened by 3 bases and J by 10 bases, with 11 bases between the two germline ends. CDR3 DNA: TGTGCCTGGAGCCCAGATTGGGCGCAGTATTTT. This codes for CAWSPDWAQYF.

The CDR3: CASSWSRDRAQYF. In nucleotides, the CDR3 is TGTGCCAGCAGCTGGTCCCGGGACAGGGCACAGTACTTC. This chain joins TRBV11-1 and TRBJ2-7; 9 bases align to TRBD1. The germline CDR1 and CDR2 sequences are SGHAT and FQDESV (reference sequence). This CDR3 spans 13 amino acids. Germline trimming cut 4 bases from V and 10 bases from J; bases unmatched to any gene: 8. Full variable domain (missing parts from reference TRBV11-1 and TRBJ2-7): EAEVAQSPRYKITEKSQAVAFWCDPISGHATLYWYRQILGQGPELLVQFQDESVVDDSQLPKDRFSAERLKGVDSTLKIQPAELGDSAMYLCASSWSRDRAQYFGPGTRLTVT.

The CDR3: CSAFSTGTGGTYEQYF. CDR3 DNA: TGCAGTGCTTTTTCGACCGGGACAGGGGGCACCTACGAGCAGTACTTC. The chain is built from TRBV20-1 and TRBJ2-7, with 12 bases matching TRBD1. J lost 2 bases, V lost 5 bases, and 10 bases had no gene match. The CDR3 is 16 residues long. Germline loops: CDR1 DFQATT, CDR2 SNEGSKA (reference sequence).

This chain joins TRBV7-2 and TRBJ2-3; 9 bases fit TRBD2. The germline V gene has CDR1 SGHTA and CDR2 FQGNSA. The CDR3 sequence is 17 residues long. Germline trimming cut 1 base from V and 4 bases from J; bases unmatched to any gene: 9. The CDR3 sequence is CASSLGWGGRAADTQYF. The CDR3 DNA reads TGTGCCAGCAGCTTAGGGTGGGGCGGGAGGGCGGCAGATACGCAGTATTTT.

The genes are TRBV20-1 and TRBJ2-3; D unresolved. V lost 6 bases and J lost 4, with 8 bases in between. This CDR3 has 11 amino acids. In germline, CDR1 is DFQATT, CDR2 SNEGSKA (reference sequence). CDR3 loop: CSAKVPDTQYF. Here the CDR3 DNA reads TGCAGTGCAAAAGTGCCAGATACGCAGTATTTT.

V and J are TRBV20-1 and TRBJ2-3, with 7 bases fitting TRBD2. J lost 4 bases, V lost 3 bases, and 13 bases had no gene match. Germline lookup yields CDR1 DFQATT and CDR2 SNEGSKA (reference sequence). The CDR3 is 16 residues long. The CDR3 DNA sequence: TGCAGTGCTAGCACCACAAAGAGCGGGATCTCAGATACGCAGTATTTT. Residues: CSASTTKSGISDTQYF.

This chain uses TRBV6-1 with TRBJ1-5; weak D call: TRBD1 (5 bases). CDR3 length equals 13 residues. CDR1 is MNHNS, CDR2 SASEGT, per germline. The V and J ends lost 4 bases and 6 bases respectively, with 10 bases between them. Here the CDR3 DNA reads TGTGCCAGCAGTGCAGGGAGTATTCAGCCCCAGCATTTT. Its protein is CASSAGSIQPQHF.

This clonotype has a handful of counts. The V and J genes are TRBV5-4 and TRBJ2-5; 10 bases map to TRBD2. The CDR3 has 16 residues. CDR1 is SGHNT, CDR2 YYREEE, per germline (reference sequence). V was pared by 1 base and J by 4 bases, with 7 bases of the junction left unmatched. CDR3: CASSLSLAGVRETQYF. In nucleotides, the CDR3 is TGTGCCAGCAGCTTGTCGCTAGCGGGAGTTCGAGAGACCCAGTACTTC.